This T cell receptor beta chain comes out of a study of blood T cell repertoires in COVID-19. Study-wide context: Spain, Italy and the United States supplied samples that represented acute and convalescent COVID-19.

This CDR3 contains 15 residues. Germline values: CDR1 SGHRS, CDR2 YFSETQ. V was pared by 5 bases and J by 6 bases, with 9 bases of the junction left unmatched. This clone was counted once. The data were produced by immunoSEQ multiplex PCR, yet TCRdb's version contains in-frame clones alone and is incomplete. The data show more than 25,000 clones, 85% to 90% seen once. The chain carries TRBV5-1 and TRBJ2-3; 10 bases map to TRBD1. This receptor was obtained from a man aged 55-75 years with acute or convalescent COVID-19. Sequenced input: peripheral blood. The CDR3 region has the DNA TGCGCCAGCAGGCGGACAGGGGGACCGGGGGATACGCAGTATTTT. This codes for CASRRTGGPGDTQYF. The whole variable domain, filled in from reference TRBV5-1 and TRBJ2-3, reads KAGVTQTPRYLIKTRGQQVTLSCSPISGHRSVSWYQQTPGQGLQFLFEYFSETQRNKGNFPGRFSGRQFSNSRSEMNVSTLELGDSALYLCASRRTGGPGDTQYFGPGTRLTVL.